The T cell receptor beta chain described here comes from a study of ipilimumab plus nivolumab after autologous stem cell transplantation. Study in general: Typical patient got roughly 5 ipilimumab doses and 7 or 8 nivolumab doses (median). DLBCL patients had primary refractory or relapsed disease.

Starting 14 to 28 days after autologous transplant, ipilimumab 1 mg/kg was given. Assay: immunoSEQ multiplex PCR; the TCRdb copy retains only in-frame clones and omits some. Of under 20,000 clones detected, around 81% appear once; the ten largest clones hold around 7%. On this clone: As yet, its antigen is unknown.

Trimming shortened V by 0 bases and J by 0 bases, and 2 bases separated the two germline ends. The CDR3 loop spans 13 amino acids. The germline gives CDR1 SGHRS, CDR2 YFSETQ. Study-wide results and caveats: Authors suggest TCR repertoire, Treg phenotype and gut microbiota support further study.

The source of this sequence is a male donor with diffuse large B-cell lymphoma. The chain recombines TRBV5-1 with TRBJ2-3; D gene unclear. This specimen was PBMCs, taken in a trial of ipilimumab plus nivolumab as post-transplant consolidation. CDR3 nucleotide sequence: TGCGCCAGCAGCTTGGACAGCACAGATACGCAGTATTTT. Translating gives CASSLDSTDTQYF.